Here is one T cell receptor (beta chain) with its context. The antigen is not known. Germline trimming cut 5 bases from V and 0 bases from J; bases unmatched to any gene: 9. CDR3 size: 18 residues. CDR1 is KGHDR, CDR2 SFDVKD, per germline. TCRdb analysed the 5' RACE reads with MiXCR anew, one entry per CDR3 protein. The table lists over 350,000 distinct CDR3 sequences, 20% to 25% of them singletons, with roughly 8.9% in the top ten. This sample was taken from a study of T-cell memory formation after mild COVID-19. Overall study results and limits: Contracting CD4+ clones were located mainly in CM and EM, and CD8+ clones in EMRA.

The chain carries TRBV24-1 and TRBJ2-2; 9 bases agree with TRBD1. Sequenced sample: PBMCs or a T cell subset sorted from them (not recorded which). The receptor was derived from an adult woman who had mild COVID-19 (a few samples of this study predate the infection). Cell type and time point are not known. CDR3 DNA sequence: TGTGCCACCAGTGCCGTACCCGGACAGGGGACGAACACCGGGGAGCTGTTTTTT. Translation: CATSAVPGQGTNTGELFF.